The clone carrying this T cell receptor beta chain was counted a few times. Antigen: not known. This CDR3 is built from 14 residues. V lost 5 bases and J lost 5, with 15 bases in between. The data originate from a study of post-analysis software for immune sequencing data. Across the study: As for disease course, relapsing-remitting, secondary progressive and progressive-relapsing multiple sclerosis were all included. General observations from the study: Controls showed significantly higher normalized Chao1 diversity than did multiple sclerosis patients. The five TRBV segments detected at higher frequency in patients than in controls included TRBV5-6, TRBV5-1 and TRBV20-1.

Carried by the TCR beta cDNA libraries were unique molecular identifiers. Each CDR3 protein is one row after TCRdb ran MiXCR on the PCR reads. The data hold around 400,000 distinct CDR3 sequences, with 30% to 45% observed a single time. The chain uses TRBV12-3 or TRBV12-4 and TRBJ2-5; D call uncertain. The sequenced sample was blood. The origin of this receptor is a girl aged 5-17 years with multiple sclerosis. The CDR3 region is CASSPSTRAETQYF. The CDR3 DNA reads TGTGCCAGCAGTCCATCCACACGGGCGGAGACCCAGTACTTC.